This entry describes one TCR beta chain. Its specificity is not known. The data originate from a study of regulatory T cells in long-lasting Graves disease. Study conclusions and caveats: The study found persistent patients shared more public clonotypes (approximately 2,700) than new patients (about 890).

The sample's time point: newly diagnosed GD, antithyroid drugs for less than 3 months. Extracted RNA from PBMCs served as the source of the TCR library. Libraries of TCR beta came from iRepertoire HTBI primers plus Arm-PCR of CDR3 regions. TCRdb re-called the multiplex PCR reads with MiXCR, one entry per CDR3 protein. Of about 620,000 distinct CDR3 sequences in the sample, roughly 16% were seen once. The V and J ends lost 0 bases and 4 bases respectively, with 20 bases between them. The CDR3 consists of 18 residues. The germline gives CDR1 MNHEY, CDR2 SVGAGI. The sample was also reused in another study, on T cells in Graves' hyperthyroidism and ophthalmopathy. That work adds: Most thyroid clonotypes that were expanded above 0.001 also turned up in blood.

V is TRBV6-5 and J is TRBJ2-3, with D tentatively TRBD2 (6 bases). This TCR came from a woman in her twenties or thirties with Graves disease. The sequencing used peripheral blood mononuclear cells (PBMCs), collected at new diagnosis, from a patient treated with antithyroid drugs. CDR3 sequence: CASSYSSGVTPRADTQYF. CDR3 bases: TGTGCCAGCAGTTACTCCTCGGGAGTGACCCCGCGGGCAGATACGCAGTATTTT.